One and the same sample provided the 28 T cell receptor beta chains below, sequenced in a study of blood T cell repertoires in COVID-19. Clones were read by immunoSEQ multiplex PCR, and TCRdb kept only the in-frame ones, dropping some. The sample yields a few hundred thousand clones, about 91% seen once. Sequenced: peripheral blood. The receptors stem from a woman in her thirties or forties who had recovered from COVID-19.

In nucleotides, the CDR3 is TGTGCCAGCAGCCCAAGGACTGCAGAGACCCAGTACTTC. Its translation is CASSPRTAETQYF. V and J are TRBV5-4 and TRBJ2-5, with a tentative D call TRBD2 (5 bases). Deletions cut 4 bases from V and 4 bases from J, with 11 bases between. The CDR3 runs 13 residues. Germline CDR1 SGHNT, CDR2 YYREEE (reference sequence). Based on the CDR3 plus reference TRBV5-4 and TRBJ2-5, the full variable domain is ETGVTQSPTHLIKTRGQQVTLRCSSQSGHNTVSWYQQALGQGPQFIFQYYREEENGRGNFPPRFSGLQFPNYSSELNVNALELDDSALYLCASSPRTAETQYFGPGTRLLVL.

The rearrangement links TRBV10-3 to TRBJ2-5; TRBD2 aligns across 9 bases. The V gene's germline CDR1 is ENHRY and CDR2 SYGVKD. The CDR3 is 17 amino acids. V lost 2 bases and J lost 5; bases outside the gene matches: 12. As DNA, the CDR3 is TGTGCCATCAGTGAGGGTACTAGCGGGCGCCCCGAGGAGACCCAGTACTTC. Its protein is CAISEGTSGRPEETQYF.

This chain joins TRBV19 and TRBJ2-4; no definite D call. This CDR3 comprises 15 residues. V was shortened by 3 bases and J by 1 base, with 10 bases between the two germline ends. Germline V gene data show CDR1 as LNHDA and CDR2 as SQIVND (reference sequence). CDR3 in DNA: TGTGCCAGTAGTATGTACGGGTGGGCCAAAAACATTCAGTACTTC. Its translation is CASSMYGWAKNIQYF.

DNA for the CDR3: TGTGCCACCAGTGACTACTCCGGGACAGGGGCGACTGAGCAGTTCTTC. It specifies CATSDYSGTGATEQFF. The J gene is TRBJ2-1, the V gene TRBV24-1; 10 bases fit TRBD1. The CDR3 has 16 amino acids. The V segment lost 4 bases and the J segment 9 bases; nucleotides outside the gene matches: 11. From germline, CDR1 is KGHDR and CDR2 SFDVKD.

The V call is TRBV4-1, the J call TRBJ2-3, with 8 bases identical to TRBD2. The CDR3 totals 16 residues. Germline CDR1 MGHRA, CDR2 YSYEKL. V lost 5 bases to trimming and J lost 3 bases; unmatched junction nucleotides: 10. In DNA, the CDR3 is TGCGCCAGCAGCTACATAGCGGGGCTAGGGACAGATACGCAGTATTTT. It codes for CASSYIAGLGTDTQYF.

The sample holds one count of this clone. This chain uses TRBV6-7 with TRBJ2-3; 8 bases line up with TRBD1. TRBV6-7 is an open reading frame whose function is uncertain. Losses at the gene ends were 2 bases for V and 0 bases for J; bases not matched to a gene: 7. The CDR3 covers 17 residues. CDR3 residues: CASSYDNRTGSTDTQYF. The DNA of the CDR3 is TGTGCCAGCAGTTACGACAATAGGACAGGGAGCACAGATACGCAGTATTTT.

CDR3: CASSLVMADGYTF. The CDR3 DNA sequence: TGTGCCAGCAGCTTAGTTATGGCGGATGGCTACACCTTC. This sequence joins TRBV7-9 and TRBJ1-2; no clear D gene. This CDR3 spans 13 amino acids. CDR1 is SEHNR and CDR2 is FQNEAQ in the germline V gene (reference sequence). The germline V and J ends were trimmed by 1 base and 6 bases, with 9 bases remaining between them.

This clone was detected only once. The rearrangement uses TRBV9 and TRBJ2-7; TRBD2 is a possible D gene (5 bases). In germline, CDR1 is SGDLS, CDR2 YYNGEE. Deletions cut 5 bases from V and 1 base from J, with 28 bases between. The CDR3 length is 19 residues. In DNA form, the CDR3 reads TGTGCCAGCAGGAACACCCGGGATCCAAACCGACCTGATTCCTACGAGCAGTACTTC. Protein sequence: CASRNTRDPNRPDSYEQYF.

The chain couples TRBV28 to TRBJ1-2; 8 bases map to TRBD1. The CDR3 spans 14 residues. V lost 8 bases, J lost 0 bases, and 5 bases stayed unmatched. Per the germline V gene, CDR1 is MDHEN and CDR2 is SYDVKM. As DNA, the CDR3 is TGTGCCAGCTGCTCACAGGGGGCTAACTATGGCTACACCTTC. It specifies CASCSQGANYGYTF.

CDR3 region: CASSHDPGQGYEQYF. The CDR3 DNA reads TGTGCCAGCAGCCACGACCCGGGACAGGGGTACGAGCAGTACTTC. J is TRBJ2-7 and V is TRBV4-2; 10 bases match TRBD1. The ends lost 3 bases at V and 4 bases at J; junction bases unmatched: 6. The CDR3 is 15 amino acids. Looked up from germline, CDR1 is LGHNA and CDR2 is YNFKEQ.

The chain links TRBV5-8 to TRBJ1-6, with a possible D match to TRBD1 (6 bases). The germline V gene encodes CDR1 SGHTS and CDR2 YDEGEE. The CDR3 sequence is 17 residues long. The V end lost 4 bases, the J end lost 7 bases, and 21 bases lay between the germline ends. The CDR3 here is CASSTPGDGVLNSPLHF. The CDR3 region has the DNA TGTGCCAGCAGCACCCCAGGGGACGGGGTTTTGAATTCACCCCTCCACTTT.

The chain links TRBV30 to TRBJ1-2, with D hard to call. The CDR3 covers 13 residues. The germline V gene encodes CDR1 GTSNPN and CDR2 SVGIG (reference sequence). V shed 0 bases and J shed 3 bases, with 8 bases lying between them. Here the CDR3 DNA reads TGTGCCTGGAGTGTGTCGGGTTACTATGGCTACACCTTC. Protein: CAWSVSGYYGYTF.

The chain links TRBV19 to TRBJ1-4; perhaps TRBD1 as D (6 bases). The CDR3 has 14 residues. The germline V gene encodes CDR1 LNHDA and CDR2 SQIVND (reference sequence). V was clipped by 4 bases and J by 7 bases, with 13 bases between them. The DNA for the CDR3 is TGTGCCAGTAGTAACAGGGACGTGGGTGAAAAACTGTTTTTT. It encodes CASSNRDVGEKLFF.

The rearrangement links TRBV5-6 to TRBJ1-6; 7 bases agree with TRBD1. J lost 9 bases, V lost 4 bases, and 13 bases had no gene match. Germline values: CDR1 SGHDT, CDR2 YYEEEE. The CDR3 has 16 residues. The DNA for the CDR3 is TGTGCCAGCAGCCCCTCTCAGAGACAGGGTTTTTCACCCCTCCACTTT. This gives the protein CASSPSQRQGFSPLHF.

The chain is built from TRBV11-3 and TRBJ2-2; possible D gene TRBD2, 5 bases. Trimming shortened V by 4 bases and J by 0 bases, and 6 bases separated the two germline ends. The germline CDR1 and CDR2 sequences are SGHNT and YENEEA. The CDR3 has 14 amino acids. The CDR3 DNA is TGTGCCAGCAGCTCCGGGGCGAACACCGGGGAGCTGTTTTTT. The encoded protein is CASSSGANTGELFF.

CDR3 in amino acids: CASQQGGSYGYTF. DNA for the CDR3: TGTGCCAGCCAACAGGGCGGGAGCTATGGCTACACCTTC. The chain recombines TRBV6-5 with TRBJ1-2, with D maybe TRBD1 (6 bases). Germline V CDR1 and CDR2: MNHEY, SVGAGI. The CDR3 contains 13 residues. Trimming cost V 8 bases and J 4 bases, with 14 bases left between them.

The V call is TRBV2, the J call TRBJ2-3; 8 nucleotides line up with TRBD1. From germline, CDR1 is SNHLY and CDR2 FYNNEI. J lost 0 bases, V lost 5 bases, and 10 bases had no gene match. The CDR3 length is 17 residues. The CDR3 spells CASSLWTGLTSTDTQYF. DNA of the CDR3: TGTGCCAGCAGTTTATGGACAGGGTTAACTAGCACAGATACGCAGTATTTT.

This chain links TRBV4-1 with TRBJ2-1; D may be TRBD1 (6 bases). This CDR3 contains 14 residues. Trimming removed 0 bases at V and 10 bases at J, with 13 bases between. Per the germline V gene, CDR1 is MGHRA and CDR2 is YSYEKL. The CDR3 sequence is CASSQEVRGGEQFF. As DNA, the CDR3 is TGCGCCAGCAGCCAAGAAGTGCGAGGGGGAGAGCAGTTCTTC.

This chain links TRBV24-1 with TRBJ2-7; 7 bases fit TRBD1. The CDR3 loop spans 15 amino acids. Trimming took 3 bases from V and 2 from J; bases not matched to a gene: 6. Germline values: CDR1 KGHDR, CDR2 SFDVKD. The CDR3 here is CATSDAGTDPYEQYF. For the CDR3, the DNA is TGTGCCACCAGTGATGCCGGGACAGATCCCTACGAGCAGTACTTC.

This chain links TRBV27 with TRBJ1-6; TRBD1 matches at 7 bases. V dropped 5 bases and J dropped 6; count of bases not matched to a gene: 10. The CDR3 length is 16 residues. CDR1 is MNHEY and CDR2 is SMNVEV in the germline V gene (reference sequence). Here the CDR3 DNA reads TGTGCCAGCAGTCTCACAGGGGATTTCGGTAATTCACCCCTCCACTTT. Its protein product is CASSLTGDFGNSPLHF.

A few counts support this clone. This chain joins TRBV6-2 or TRBV6-3 and TRBJ2-2, with D possibly matching TRBD1 (6 bases). The CDR3 consists of 14 residues. V was shortened by 0 bases and J by 7 bases, with 9 bases between the two germline ends. CDR1 is MNHEY and CDR2 is SVGEGT in the germline V gene. The CDR3 DNA follows: TGTGCCAGCAGTTACTCGAGGGGGAACGGGGAGCTGTTTTTT. Translating gives CASSYSRGNGELFF.

J is TRBJ1-6 and V is TRBV5-1, with a tentative D call TRBD1 (5 bases). Germline V CDR1 and CDR2: SGHRS, YFSETQ. Trimming cost V 0 bases and J 10 bases, with 14 bases left between them. This CDR3 has 15 residues. The CDR3 DNA follows: TGCGCCAGCAGCTTGGGAGACAGCCTCGGATCACCCCTCCACTTT. Protein product: CASSLGDSLGSPLHF.

V is TRBV10-1 and J is TRBJ2-3, with TRBD1 matching over 11 bases. Germline CDR1 is WNHNN and CDR2 is SYGVQD (reference sequence). The V and J ends lost 2 bases and 3 bases, in that order; junction bases with no gene match: 1. The CDR3 consists of 15 residues. CDR3 protein: CASSEGQGATDTQYF. In nucleotides, the CDR3 is TGCGCCAGCAGTGAGGGACAGGGGGCAACAGATACGCAGTATTTT.

As DNA, the CDR3 is TGTGCCAGCAGTTTAAGTCGGGAGGGAATTTATGGCTACACCTTC. It yields the protein CASSLSREGIYGYTF. The chain uses TRBV28 and TRBJ1-2; no clear D. Germline assignment: CDR1 MDHEN and CDR2 SYDVKM. Trimming pared 2 bases from V and 5 bases from J, leaving 15 bases between. The CDR3 consists of 15 residues.

This sequence joins TRBV24-1 and TRBJ1-4, with D possibly being TRBD1 (6 bases). Deletions cut 2 bases from V and 7 bases from J, with 13 bases between. Germline CDR1 KGHDR, CDR2 SFDVKD. CDR3 size: 15 residues. CDR3 protein: CATSDSQGSGEKLFF. For the CDR3, the DNA is TGTGCCACCAGTGATTCCCAGGGGTCGGGTGAAAAACTGTTTTTT.

The DNA for the CDR3 is TGTGCCAGCAGTTTGAAGGGACAGGCTAACTATGGCTACACCTTC. As protein: CASSLKGQANYGYTF. The gene calls are TRBV27 and TRBJ1-2; 8 bases line up with TRBD1. CDR3 length: 15 amino acids. V trimming: 3 bases; J trimming: 0 bases; junction bases outside the gene matches: 3. Germline CDR1 reads MNHEY; CDR2 reads SMNVEV (reference sequence).

The V call is TRBV5-1, the J call TRBJ2-5; 7 positions agree with TRBD2. The germline gives CDR1 SGHRS, CDR2 YFSETQ. The CDR3 is 14 residues long. The ends lost 0 bases at V and 2 bases at J; junction bases unmatched: 1. In DNA, the CDR3 is TGCGCCAGCAGCTTGGACGGGGGGCAAGAGACCCAGTACTTC. This sequence encodes CASSLDGGQETQYF.

The V call is TRBV7-2, the J call TRBJ1-1, with 7 bases lining up with TRBD1. The CDR3 is 14 amino acids. The V and J ends lost 5 bases and 4 bases, in that order; junction bases with no gene match: 7. The germline V gene encodes CDR1 SGHTA and CDR2 FQGNSA. CDR3 residues: CASSPHRGGTEAFF. The CDR3 nucleotides are TGTGCCAGCAGCCCCCACAGGGGTGGCACTGAAGCTTTCTTT.